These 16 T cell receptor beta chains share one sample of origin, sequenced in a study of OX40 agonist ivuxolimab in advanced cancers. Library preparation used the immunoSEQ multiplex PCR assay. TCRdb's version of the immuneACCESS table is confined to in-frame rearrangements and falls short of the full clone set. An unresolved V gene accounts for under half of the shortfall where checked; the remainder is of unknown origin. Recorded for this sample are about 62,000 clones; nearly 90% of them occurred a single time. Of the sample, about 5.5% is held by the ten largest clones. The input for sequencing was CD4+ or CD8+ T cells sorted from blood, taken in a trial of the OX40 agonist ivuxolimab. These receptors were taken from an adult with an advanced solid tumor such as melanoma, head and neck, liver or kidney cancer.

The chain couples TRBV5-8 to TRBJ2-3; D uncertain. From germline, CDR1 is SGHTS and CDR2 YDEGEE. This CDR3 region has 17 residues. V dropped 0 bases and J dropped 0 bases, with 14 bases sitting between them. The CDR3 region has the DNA TGTGCCAGCAGCTTGGCCGAGAACTTCTTGAGCACAGATACGCAGTATTTT. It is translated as CASSLAENFLSTDTQYF. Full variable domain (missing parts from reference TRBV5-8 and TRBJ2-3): EAGVTQSPTHLIKTRGQQATLRCSPISGHTSVYWYQQALGLGLQFLLWYDEGEERNRGNFPPRFSGRQFPNYSSELNVNALELEDSALYLCASSLAENFLSTDTQYFGPGTRLTVL.

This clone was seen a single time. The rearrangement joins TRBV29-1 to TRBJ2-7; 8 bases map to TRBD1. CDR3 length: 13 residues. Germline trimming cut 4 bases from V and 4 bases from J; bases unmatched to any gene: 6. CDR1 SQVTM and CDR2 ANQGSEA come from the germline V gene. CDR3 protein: CSVGAGGVYEQYF. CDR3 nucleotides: TGCAGCGTTGGGGCAGGGGGCGTTTACGAGCAGTACTTC.

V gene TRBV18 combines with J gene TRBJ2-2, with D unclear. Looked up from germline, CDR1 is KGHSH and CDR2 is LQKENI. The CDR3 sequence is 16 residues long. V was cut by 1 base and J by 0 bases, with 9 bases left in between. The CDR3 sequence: CASSPQGRANTGELFF. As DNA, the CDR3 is TGTGCCAGCTCACCACAGGGCAGAGCGAACACCGGGGAGCTGTTTTTT.

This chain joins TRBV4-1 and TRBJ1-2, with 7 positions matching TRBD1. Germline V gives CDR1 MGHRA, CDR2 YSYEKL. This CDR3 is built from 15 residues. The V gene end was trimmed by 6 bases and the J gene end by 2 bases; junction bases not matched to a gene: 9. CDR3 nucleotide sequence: TGCGCCAGCAGACCCGCCTCGGGACAGAACTATGGCTACACCTTC. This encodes CASRPASGQNYGYTF.

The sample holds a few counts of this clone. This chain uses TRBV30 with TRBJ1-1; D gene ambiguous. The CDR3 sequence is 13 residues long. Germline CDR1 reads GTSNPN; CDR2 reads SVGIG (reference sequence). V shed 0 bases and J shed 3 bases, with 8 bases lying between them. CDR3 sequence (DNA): TGTGCCTGGAGTGTACGGAGGGACACTGAAGCTTTCTTT. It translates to CAWSVRRDTEAFF.

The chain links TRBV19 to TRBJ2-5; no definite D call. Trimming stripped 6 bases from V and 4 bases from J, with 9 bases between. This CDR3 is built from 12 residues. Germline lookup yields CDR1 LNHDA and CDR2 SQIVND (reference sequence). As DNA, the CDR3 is TGTGCCAGTAGGCAGAGTGGAGAGACCCAGTACTTC. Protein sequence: CASRQSGETQYF.

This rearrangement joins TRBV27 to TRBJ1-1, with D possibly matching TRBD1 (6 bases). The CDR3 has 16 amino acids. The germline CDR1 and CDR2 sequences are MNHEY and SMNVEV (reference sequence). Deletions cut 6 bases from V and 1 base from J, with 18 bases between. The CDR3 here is CASRPDWGGANTEAFF. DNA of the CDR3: TGTGCCAGCAGACCAGACTGGGGGGGGGCGAACACTGAAGCTTTCTTT.

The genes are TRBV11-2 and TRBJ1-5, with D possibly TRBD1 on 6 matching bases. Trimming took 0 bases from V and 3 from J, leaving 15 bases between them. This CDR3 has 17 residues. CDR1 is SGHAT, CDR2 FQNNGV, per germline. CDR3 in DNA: TGTGCCAGCAGCTTAGAAGTTGGGGGCCTCGACAATCAGCCCCAGCATTTT. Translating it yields CASSLEVGGLDNQPQHF.

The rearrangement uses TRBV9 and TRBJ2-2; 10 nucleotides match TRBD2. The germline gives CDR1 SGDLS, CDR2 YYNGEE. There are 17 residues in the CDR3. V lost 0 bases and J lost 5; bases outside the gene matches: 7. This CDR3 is CASSVAWASGGTGELFF. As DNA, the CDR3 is TGTGCCAGCAGCGTAGCTTGGGCTAGCGGGGGAACCGGGGAGCTGTTTTTT.

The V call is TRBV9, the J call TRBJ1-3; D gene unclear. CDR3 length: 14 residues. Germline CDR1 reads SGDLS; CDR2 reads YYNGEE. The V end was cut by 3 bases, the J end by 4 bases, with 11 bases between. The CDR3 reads CASSASSGGNTIYF. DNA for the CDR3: TGTGCCAGCAGCGCGTCCAGCGGGGGAAACACCATATATTTT.

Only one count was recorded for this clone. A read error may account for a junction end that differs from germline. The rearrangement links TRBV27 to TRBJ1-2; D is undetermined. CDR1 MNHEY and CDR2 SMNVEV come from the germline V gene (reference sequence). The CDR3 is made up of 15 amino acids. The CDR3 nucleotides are TGTGCCAGCCCCTCCCGATCACAGCTAACTATGGCTATAGCCTTC. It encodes CASPSRSQLTMAIAF.

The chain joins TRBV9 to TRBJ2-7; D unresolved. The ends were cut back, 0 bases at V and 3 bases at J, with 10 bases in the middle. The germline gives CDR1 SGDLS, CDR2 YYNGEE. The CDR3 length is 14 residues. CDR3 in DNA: TGTGCCAGCAGCGTAGACCTTGGGGTCTACGAGCAGTACTTC. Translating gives CASSVDLGVYEQYF.

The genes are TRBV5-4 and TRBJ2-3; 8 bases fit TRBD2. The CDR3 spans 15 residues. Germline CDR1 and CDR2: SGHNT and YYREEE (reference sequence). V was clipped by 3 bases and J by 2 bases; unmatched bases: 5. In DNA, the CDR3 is TGTGCCAGCAGCTCCGGGGGGGCGCTCACAGATACGCAGTATTTT. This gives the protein CASSSGGALTDTQYF. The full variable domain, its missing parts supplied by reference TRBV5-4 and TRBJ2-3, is ETGVTQSPTHLIKTRGQQVTLRCSSQSGHNTVSWYQQALGQGPQFIFQYYREEENGRGNFPPRFSGLQFPNYSSELNVNALELDDSALYLCASSSGGALTDTQYFGPGTRLTVL.

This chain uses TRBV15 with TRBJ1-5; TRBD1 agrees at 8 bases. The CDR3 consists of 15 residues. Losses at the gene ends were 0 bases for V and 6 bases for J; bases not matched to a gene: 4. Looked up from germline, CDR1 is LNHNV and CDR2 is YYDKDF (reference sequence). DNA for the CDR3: TGTGCCACCAGCAGAGATGATGGGACAGGTCAGCCCCAGCATTTT. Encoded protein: CATSRDDGTGQPQHF.

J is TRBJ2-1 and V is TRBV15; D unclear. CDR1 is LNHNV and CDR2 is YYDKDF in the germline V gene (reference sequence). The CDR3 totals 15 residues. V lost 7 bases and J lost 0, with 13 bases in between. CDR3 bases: TGTGCCACCACGCGCTCGGTGAGCTCCTACAATGAGCAGTTCTTC. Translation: CATTRSVSSYNEQFF.

CDR3 coding DNA: TGTGCCAGCAGCGTATTGGGTCAGCCCCAGCATTTT. It is translated as CASSVLGQPQHF. V is TRBV7-2 and J is TRBJ1-5; D gene uncertain. The ends were cut back, 5 bases at V and 6 bases at J, with 8 bases in the middle. The CDR3 is 12 residues long. Germline assignment: CDR1 SGHTA and CDR2 FQGNSA.